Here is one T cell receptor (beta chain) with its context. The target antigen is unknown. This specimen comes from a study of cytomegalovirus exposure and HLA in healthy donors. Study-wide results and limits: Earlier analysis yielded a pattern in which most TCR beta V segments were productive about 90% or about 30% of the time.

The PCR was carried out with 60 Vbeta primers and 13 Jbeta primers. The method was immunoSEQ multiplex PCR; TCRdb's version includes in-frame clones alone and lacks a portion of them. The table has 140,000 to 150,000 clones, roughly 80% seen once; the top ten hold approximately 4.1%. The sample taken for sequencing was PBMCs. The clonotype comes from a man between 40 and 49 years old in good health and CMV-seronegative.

The CDR3 sequence: CASSIAGRGQGQPQHF. The CDR3 bases are TGTGCCAGTAGTATAGCTGGCAGGGGGCAGGGTCAGCCCCAGCATTTT. The chain is built from TRBV19 and TRBJ1-5; 8 nucleotides match TRBD1. The CDR3 consists of 16 residues. The trim removed 1 base at V and 6 bases at J, leaving 8 bases unmatched. Germline loops: CDR1 LNHDA, CDR2 SQIVND (reference sequence).